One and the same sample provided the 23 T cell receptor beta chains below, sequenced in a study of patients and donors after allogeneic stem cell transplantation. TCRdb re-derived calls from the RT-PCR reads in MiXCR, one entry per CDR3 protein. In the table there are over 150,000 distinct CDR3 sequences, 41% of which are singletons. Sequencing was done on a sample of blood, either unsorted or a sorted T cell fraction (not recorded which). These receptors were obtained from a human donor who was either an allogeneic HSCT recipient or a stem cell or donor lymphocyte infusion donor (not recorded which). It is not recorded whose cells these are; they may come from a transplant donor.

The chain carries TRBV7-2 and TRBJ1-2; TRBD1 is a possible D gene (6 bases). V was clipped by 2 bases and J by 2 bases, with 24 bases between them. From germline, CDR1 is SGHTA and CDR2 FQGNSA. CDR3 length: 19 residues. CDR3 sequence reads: CASSLWAGGAPGRNYGYTF. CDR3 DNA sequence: TGTGCCAGCAGCTTATGGGCGGGGGGGGCCCCCGGTCGAAACTATGGCTACACCTTC.

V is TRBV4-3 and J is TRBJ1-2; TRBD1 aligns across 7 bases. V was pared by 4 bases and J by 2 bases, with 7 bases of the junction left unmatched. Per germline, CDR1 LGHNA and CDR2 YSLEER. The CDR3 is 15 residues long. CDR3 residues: CASSPGTAVNYGYTF. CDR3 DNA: TGCGCCAGCAGCCCCGGGACAGCTGTCAACTATGGCTACACCTTC.

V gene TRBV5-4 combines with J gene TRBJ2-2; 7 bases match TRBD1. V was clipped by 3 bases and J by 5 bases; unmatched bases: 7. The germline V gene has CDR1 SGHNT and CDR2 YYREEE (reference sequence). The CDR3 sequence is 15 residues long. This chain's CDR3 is CASSWGYRGTGELFF. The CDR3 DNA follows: TGTGCCAGCAGCTGGGGGTACAGGGGTACCGGGGAGCTGTTTTTT.

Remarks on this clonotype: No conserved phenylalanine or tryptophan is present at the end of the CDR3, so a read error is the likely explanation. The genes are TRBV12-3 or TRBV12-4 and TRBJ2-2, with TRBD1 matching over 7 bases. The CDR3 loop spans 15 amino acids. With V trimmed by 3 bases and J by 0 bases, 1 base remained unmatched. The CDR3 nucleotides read TGTGCCAGCAGTTTTGGACAGGCGAACACCGGGGAGCTGTTTTTG. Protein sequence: CASSFGQANTGELFL.

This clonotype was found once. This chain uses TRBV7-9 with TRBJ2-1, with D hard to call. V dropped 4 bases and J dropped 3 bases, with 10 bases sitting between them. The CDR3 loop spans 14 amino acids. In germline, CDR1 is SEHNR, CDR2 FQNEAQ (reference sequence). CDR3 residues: CASSSGYLYNEQFF. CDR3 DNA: TGTGCCAGCAGCTCAGGATACCTCTACAATGAGCAGTTCTTC.

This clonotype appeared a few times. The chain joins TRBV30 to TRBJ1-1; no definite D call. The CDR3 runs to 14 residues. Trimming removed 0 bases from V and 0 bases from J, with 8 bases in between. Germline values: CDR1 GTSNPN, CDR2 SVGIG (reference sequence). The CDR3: CAWSVETLNTEAFF. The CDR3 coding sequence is TGTGCCTGGAGTGTGGAGACCTTGAACACTGAAGCTTTCTTT.

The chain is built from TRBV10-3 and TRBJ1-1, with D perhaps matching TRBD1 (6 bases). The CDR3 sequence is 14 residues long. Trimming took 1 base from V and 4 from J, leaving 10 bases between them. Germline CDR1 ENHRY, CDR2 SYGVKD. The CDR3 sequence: CAISELGGATEAFF. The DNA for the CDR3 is TGTGCCATCAGTGAGTTAGGGGGGGCCACTGAAGCTTTCTTT.

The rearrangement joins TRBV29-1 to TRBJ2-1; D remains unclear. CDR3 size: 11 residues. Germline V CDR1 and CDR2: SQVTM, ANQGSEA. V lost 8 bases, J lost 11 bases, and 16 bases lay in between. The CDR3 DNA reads TGCAGCACCTGGATAGCAGGCAAGCAGTTCTTC. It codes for CSTWIAGKQFF.

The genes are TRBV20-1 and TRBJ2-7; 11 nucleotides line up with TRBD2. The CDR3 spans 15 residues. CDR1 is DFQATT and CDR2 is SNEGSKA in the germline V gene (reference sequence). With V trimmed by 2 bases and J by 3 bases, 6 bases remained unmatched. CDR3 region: CSARPPGLAVYEQYF. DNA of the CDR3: TGCAGTGCTAGACCGCCGGGACTAGCGGTCTACGAGCAGTACTTC.

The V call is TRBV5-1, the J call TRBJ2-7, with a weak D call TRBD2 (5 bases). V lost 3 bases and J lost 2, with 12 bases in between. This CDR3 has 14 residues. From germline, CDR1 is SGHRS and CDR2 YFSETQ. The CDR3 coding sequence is TGCGCCAGCAGCTCCGAGGGCCGAGCCTACGAGCAGTACTTC. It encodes CASSSEGRAYEQYF.

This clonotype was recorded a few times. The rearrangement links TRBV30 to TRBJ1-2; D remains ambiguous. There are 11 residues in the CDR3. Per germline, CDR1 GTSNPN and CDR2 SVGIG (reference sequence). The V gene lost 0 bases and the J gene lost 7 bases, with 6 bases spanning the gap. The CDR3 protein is CAWSVKTGYTF. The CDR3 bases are TGTGCCTGGAGTGTTAAAACTGGCTACACCTTC.

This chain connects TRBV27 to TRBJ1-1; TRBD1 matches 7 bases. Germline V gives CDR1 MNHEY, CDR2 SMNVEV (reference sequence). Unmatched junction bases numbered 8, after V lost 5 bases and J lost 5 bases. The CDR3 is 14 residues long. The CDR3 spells CASSPTGVRTEAFF. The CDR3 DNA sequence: TGTGCCAGCAGTCCCACAGGGGTTCGGACTGAAGCTTTCTTT.

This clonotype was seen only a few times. CDR3 bases: TGTGCCAGCAGTTACCTATGGGGACAGAACACTGAAGCTTTCTTT. This sequence encodes CASSYLWGQNTEAFF. The V call is TRBV6-5, the J call TRBJ1-1, with TRBD1 as a possible D gene (6 bases). Trimming removed 2 bases at V and 1 base at J, with 11 bases between. This CDR3 region has 15 residues. Germline CDR1 and CDR2: MNHEY and SVGAGI.

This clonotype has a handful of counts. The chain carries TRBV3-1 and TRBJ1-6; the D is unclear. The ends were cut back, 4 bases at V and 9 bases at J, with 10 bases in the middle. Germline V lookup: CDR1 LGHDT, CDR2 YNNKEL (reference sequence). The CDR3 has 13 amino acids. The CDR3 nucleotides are TGTGCCAGCAGCCTCGGTGCTGGTTCACCCCTCCACTTT. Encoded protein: CASSLGAGSPLHF. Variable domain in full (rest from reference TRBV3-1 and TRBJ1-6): DTAVSQTPKYLVTQMGNDKSIKCEQNLGHDTMYWYKQDSKKFLKIMFSYNNKELIINETVPNRFSPKSPDKAHLNLHINSLELGDSAVYFCASSLGAGSPLHFGNGTRLTVT.

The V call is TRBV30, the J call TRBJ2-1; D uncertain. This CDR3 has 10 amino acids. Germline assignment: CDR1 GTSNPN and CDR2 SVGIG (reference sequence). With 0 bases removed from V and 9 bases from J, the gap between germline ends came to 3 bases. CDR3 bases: TGTGCCTGGAGTGTAGGTGAGCAGTTCTTC. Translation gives CAWSVGEQFF.

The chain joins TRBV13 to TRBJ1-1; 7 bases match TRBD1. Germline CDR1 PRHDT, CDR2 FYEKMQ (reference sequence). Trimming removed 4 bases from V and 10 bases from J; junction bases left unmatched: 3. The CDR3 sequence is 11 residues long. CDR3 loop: CASSSTGLAFF. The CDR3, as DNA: TGTGCCAGCAGCTCGACAGGGTTAGCTTTCTTT.

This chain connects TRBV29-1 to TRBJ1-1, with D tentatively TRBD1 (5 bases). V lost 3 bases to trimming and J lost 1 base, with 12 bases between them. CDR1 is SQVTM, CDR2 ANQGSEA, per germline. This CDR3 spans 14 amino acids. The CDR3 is CSVEAGRANTEAFF. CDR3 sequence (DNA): TGCAGCGTTGAGGCGGGACGCGCGAACACTGAAGCTTTCTTT.

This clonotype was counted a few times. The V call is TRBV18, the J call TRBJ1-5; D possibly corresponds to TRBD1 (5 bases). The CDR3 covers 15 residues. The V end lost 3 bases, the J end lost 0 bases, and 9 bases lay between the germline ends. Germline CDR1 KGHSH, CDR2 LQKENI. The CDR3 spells CASSPTDSSNQPQHF. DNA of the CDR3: TGTGCCAGCTCACCGACTGACAGTAGCAATCAGCCCCAGCATTTT. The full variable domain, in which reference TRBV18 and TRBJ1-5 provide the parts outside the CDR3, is NAGVMQNPRHLVRRRGQEARLRCSPMKGHSHVYWYRQLPEEGLKFMVYLQKENIIDESGMPKERFSAEFPKEGPSILRIQQVVRGDSAAYFCASSPTDSSNQPQHFGDGTRLSIL.

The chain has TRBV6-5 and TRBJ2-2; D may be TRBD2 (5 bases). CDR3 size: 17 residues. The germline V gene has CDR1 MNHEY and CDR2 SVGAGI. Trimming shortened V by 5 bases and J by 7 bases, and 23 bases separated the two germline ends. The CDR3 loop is CASSPSFASQANGELFF. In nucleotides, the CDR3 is TGTGCCAGCAGTCCCAGTTTTGCTAGCCAGGCGAACGGGGAGCTGTTTTTT.

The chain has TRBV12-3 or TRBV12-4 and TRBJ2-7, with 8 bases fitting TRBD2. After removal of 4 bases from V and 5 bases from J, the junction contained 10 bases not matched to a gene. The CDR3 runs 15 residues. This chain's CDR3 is CASSYGTRGANEQYF. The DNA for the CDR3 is TGTGCCAGCAGTTACGGGACTAGAGGCGCCAACGAGCAGTACTTC.

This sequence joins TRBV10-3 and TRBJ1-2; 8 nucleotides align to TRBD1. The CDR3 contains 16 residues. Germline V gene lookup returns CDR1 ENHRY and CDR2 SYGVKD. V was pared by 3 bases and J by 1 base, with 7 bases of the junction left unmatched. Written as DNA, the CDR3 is TGTGCCATCAGTGAAGAACAGGGGGATTTTAACTATGGCTACACCTTC. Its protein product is CAISEEQGDFNYGYTF.

CDR3 sequence (DNA): TGTGCCAGCAGCGGGGTATTAGGGACTAGCGTCTCTTTGGCCTACGAGCAGTACTTC. Its protein product is CASSGVLGTSVSLAYEQYF. This chain links TRBV6-5 with TRBJ2-7; 10 nucleotides line up with TRBD2. J gave up 2 bases and V 6 bases, and 19 bases lay outside the gene matches. CDR3 length: 19 amino acids. Germline CDR1 and CDR2: MNHEY and SVGAGI.

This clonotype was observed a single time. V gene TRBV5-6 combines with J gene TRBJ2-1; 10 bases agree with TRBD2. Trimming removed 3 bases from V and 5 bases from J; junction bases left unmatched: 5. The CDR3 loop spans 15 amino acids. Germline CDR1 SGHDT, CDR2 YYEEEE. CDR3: CASSSGLASHNEQFF. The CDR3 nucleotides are TGTGCCAGCAGCTCGGGACTAGCGAGTCACAATGAGCAGTTCTTC.